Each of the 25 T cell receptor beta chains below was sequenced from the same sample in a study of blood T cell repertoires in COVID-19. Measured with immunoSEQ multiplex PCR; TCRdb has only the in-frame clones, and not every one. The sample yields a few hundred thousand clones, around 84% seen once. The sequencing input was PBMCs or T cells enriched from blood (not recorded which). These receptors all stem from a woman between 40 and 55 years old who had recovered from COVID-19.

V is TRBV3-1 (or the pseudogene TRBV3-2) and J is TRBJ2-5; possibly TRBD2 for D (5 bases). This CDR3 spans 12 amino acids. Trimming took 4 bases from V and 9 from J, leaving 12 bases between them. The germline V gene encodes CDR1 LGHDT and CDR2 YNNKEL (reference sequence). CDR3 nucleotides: TGTGCCAGCAGCCTACCCCCCGGGGCCCAGTACTTC. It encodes CASSLPPGAQYF.

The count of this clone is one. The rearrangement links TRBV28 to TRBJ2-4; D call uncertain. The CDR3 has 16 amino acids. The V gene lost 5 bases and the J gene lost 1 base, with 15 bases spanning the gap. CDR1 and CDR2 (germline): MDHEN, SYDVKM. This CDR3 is CASSHSIKRAKNIQYF. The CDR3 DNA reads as TGTGCCAGCAGTCATAGCATAAAAAGGGCCAAAAACATTCAGTACTTC.

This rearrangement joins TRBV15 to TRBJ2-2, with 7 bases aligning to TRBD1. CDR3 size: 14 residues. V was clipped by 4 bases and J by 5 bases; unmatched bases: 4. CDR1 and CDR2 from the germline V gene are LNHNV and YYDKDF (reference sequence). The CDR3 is CATSTETGTGELFF. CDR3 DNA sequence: TGTGCCACCAGCACCGAGACAGGGACCGGGGAGCTGTTTTTT.

The CDR3 sequence: CASSGVVYRGQFF. The CDR3 DNA is TGTGCCAGCAGCGGAGTGGTGTATCGGGGGCAGTTCTTC. The chain carries TRBV11-3 and TRBJ2-1; maybe TRBD2 (5 bases). Looked up from germline, CDR1 is SGHNT and CDR2 is YENEEA. The CDR3 runs 13 residues. With 5 bases removed from V and 12 bases from J, the gap between germline ends came to 17 bases.

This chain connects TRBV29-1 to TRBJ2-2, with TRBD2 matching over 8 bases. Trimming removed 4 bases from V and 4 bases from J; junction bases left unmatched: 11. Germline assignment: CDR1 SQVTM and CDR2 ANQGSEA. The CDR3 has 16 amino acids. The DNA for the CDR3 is TGCAGCGTTGCACGAACTAGCGGCACAGGCACCGGGGAGCTGTTTTTT. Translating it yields CSVARTSGTGTGELFF.

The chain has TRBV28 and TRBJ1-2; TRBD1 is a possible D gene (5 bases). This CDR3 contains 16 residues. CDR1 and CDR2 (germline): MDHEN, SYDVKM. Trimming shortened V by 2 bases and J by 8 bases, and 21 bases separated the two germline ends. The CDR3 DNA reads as TGTGCCAGCAGTTTAATCCGCCGGGGGTCAGGGCGAGGCTACACCTTC. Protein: CASSLIRRGSGRGYTF.

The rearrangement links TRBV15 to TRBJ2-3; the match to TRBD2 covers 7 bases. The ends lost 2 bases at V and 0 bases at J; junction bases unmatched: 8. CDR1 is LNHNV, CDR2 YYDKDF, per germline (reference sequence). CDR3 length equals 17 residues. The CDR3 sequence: CATSRQPSGMSTDTQYF. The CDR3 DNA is TGTGCCACCAGCAGACAACCCAGCGGGATGAGCACAGATACGCAGTATTTT.

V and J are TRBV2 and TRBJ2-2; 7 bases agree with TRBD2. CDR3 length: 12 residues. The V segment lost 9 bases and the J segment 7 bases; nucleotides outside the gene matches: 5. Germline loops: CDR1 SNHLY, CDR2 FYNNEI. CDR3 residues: CASREGGGELFF. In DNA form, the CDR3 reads TGTGCCAGTAGGGAGGGAGGCGGGGAGCTGTTTTTT.

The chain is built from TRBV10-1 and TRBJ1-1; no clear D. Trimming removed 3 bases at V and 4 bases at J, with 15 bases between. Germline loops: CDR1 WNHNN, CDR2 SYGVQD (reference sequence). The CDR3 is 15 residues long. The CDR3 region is CASSESRIGSTEAFF. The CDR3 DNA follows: TGCGCCAGCAGTGAAAGCCGGATTGGGAGCACTGAAGCTTTCTTT.

The CDR3 sequence is CASSLTGAGEKLFF. As DNA, the CDR3 is TGTGCCAGCAGCTTAACAGGGGCGGGAGAAAAACTGTTTTTT. This chain links TRBV7-2 with TRBJ1-4; TRBD1 aligns across 7 bases. Looked up from germline, CDR1 is SGHTA and CDR2 is FQGNSA. V was clipped by 2 bases and J by 8 bases; unmatched bases: 5. The CDR3 is made up of 14 amino acids.

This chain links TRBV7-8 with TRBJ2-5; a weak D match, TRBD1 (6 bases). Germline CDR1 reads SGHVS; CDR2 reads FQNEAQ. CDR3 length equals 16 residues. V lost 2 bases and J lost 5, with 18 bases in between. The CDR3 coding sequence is TGTGCCAGCAGCTTACAATCCGCAGGGGCCCAGGAGACCCAGTACTTC. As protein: CASSLQSAGAQETQYF.

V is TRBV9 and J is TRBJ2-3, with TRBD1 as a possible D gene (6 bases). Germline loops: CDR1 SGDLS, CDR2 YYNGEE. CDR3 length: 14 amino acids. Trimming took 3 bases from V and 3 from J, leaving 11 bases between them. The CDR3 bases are TGTGCCAGCAGCGCCTTACAGGGTACAGATACGCAGTATTTT. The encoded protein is CASSALQGTDTQYF.

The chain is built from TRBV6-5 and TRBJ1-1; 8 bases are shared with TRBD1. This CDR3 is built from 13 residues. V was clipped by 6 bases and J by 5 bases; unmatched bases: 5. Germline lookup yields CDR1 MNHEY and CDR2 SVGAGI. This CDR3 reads CASSADRETEAFF. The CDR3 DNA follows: TGTGCCAGCAGCGCGGACAGGGAAACTGAAGCTTTCTTT.

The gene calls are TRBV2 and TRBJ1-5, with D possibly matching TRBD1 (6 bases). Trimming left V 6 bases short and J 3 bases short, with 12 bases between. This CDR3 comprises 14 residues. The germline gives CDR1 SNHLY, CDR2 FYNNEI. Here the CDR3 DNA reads TGTGCCAGCAGACGCGGACAGAACAATCAGCCCCAGCATTTT. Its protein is CASRRGQNNQPQHF.

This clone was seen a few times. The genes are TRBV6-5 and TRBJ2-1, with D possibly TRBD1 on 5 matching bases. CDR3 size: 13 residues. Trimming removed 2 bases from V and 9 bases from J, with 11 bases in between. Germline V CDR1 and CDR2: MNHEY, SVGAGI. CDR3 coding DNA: TGTGCCAGCAGTTACGCATTTAGGGGTGAGCAGTTCTTC. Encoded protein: CASSYAFRGEQFF.

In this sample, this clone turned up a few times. The CDR3 is CASSPLAASGSKDTQYF. CDR3 DNA: TGTGCCAGCAGTCCACTGGCAGCTAGCGGGAGTAAAGATACGCAGTATTTT. The J gene is TRBJ2-3, the V gene TRBV28, with 10 bases fitting TRBD2. V dropped 5 bases and J dropped 5; count of bases not matched to a gene: 13. The germline V gene encodes CDR1 MDHEN and CDR2 SYDVKM. CDR3 length: 17 residues. The full variable domain, in which reference TRBV28 and TRBJ2-3 provide the parts outside the CDR3, is DVKVTQSSRYLVKRTGEKVFLECVQDMDHENMFWYRQDPGLGLRLIYFSYDVKMKEKGDIPEGYSVSREKKERFSLILESASTNQTSMYLCASSPLAASGSKDTQYFGPGTRLTVL.

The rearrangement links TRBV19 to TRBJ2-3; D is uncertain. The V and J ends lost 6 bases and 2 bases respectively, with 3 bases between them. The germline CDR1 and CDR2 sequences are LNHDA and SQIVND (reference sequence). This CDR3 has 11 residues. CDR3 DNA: TGTGCCAGTAGCTACACAGATACGCAGTATTTT. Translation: CASSYTDTQYF.

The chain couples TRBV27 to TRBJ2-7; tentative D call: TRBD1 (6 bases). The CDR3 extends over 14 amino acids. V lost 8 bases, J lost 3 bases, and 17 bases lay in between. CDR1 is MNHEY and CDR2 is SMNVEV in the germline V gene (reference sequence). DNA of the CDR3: TGTGCCAGCGGTATCCCTGGGGGCAACTACGAGCAGTACTTC. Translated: CASGIPGGNYEQYF.

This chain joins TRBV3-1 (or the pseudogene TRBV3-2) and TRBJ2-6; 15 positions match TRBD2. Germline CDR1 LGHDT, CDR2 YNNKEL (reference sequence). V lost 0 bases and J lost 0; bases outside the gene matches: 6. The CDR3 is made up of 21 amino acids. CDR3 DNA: TGTGCCAGCAGCCAAGAGCCGGGACTAGCGGGAGGTGGCTCTGGGGCCAACGTCCTGACTTTC. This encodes CASSQEPGLAGGGSGANVLTF.

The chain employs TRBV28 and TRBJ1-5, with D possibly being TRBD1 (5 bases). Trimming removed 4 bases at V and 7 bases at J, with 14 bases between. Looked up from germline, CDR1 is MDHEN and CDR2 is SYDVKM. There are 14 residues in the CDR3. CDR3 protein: CASSSRAGRQPQHF. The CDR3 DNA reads TGTGCCAGCAGTTCCAGGGCAGGGCGCCAGCCCCAGCATTTT.

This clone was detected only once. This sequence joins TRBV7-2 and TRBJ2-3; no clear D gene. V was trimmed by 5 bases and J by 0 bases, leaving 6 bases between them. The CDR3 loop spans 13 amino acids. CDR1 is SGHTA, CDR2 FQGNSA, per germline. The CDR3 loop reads CASSEPSTDTQYF. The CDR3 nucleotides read TGTGCCAGCAGCGAGCCTAGCACAGATACGCAGTATTTT.

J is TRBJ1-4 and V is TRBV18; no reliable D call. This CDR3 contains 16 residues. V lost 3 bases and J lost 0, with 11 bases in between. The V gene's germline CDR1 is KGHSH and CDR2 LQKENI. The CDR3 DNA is TGTGCCAGCTCACCCTCTACCCAAGCAACTAATGAAAAACTGTTTTTT. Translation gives CASSPSTQATNEKLFF.

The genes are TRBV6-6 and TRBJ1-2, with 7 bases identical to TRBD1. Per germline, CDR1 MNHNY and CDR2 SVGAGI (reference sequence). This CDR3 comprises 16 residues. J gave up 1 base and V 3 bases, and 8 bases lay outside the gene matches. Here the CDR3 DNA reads TGTGCCAGCAGTTATCAGGGGGTCGCCGATAACTATGGCTACACCTTC. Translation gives CASSYQGVADNYGYTF.

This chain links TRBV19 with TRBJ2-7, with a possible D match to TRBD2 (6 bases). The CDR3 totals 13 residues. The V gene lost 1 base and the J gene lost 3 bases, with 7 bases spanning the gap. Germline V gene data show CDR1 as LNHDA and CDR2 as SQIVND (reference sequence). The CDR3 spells CASSIGRVYEQYF. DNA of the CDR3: TGTGCCAGTAGTATAGGGAGGGTCTACGAGCAGTACTTC.

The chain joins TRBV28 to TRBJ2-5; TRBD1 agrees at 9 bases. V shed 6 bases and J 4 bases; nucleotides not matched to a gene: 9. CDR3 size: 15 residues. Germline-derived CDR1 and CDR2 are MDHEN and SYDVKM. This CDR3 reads CASRSDRGFRETQYF. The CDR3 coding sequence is TGTGCCAGCAGGTCGGACAGGGGTTTTCGAGAGACCCAGTACTTC.